Sequencing of this TCR beta chain was carried out in a study of blood T cell repertoires in COVID-19. Across the whole study: Italy, Spain and the United States were the sources of the convalescent and acute COVID-19 samples. PBMCs, B-cell-depleted T cells, or T cells were the source of the cDNA or gDNA that made up the material.

In the source study's methods: Reference gene primer amplification in the assay estimated nucleated cell counts. Data came from immunoSEQ multiplex PCR; TCRdb stores just in-frame clones and leaves some out. Clone size and V and J calls were adopted from that table, with D and trimming inferred from the DNA. This sample yields about 200,000 clones, of which 90% to 95% are seen a single time; around 1.2% belongs to the top ten. The TCR originated in a man younger than 40 with acute or convalescent COVID-19. The sequenced sample consisted of peripheral blood.

The CDR3, as DNA: TGTGCCAGCTCACCACTGCCGAGACTAGCGGGGGGCCGACGGACCGGGGAGCTGTTTTTT. This encodes CASSPLPRLAGGRRTGELFF. The V and J genes are TRBV18 and TRBJ2-2; TRBD2 matches 13 bases. CDR3 length equals 20 residues. With 1 base clipped from V and 5 bases from J, the junction kept 13 bases outside the gene matches. Per germline, CDR1 KGHSH and CDR2 LQKENI.